Shown below are 8 T cell receptor beta chains from a single sample sequenced in a study of CD8+ T cells in alopecia areata. Extracted RNA was reverse transcribed, and the resulting cDNA served as sequencing template. Libraries were prepared by immunoSEQ multiplex PCR; TCRdb keeps only in-frame clonotypes and omits some of them. The top ten hold roughly a tenth of the sample, which has 14,000 or so clones, approximately 50% seen once. Peripheral blood samples and lesional scalp punch biopsies were obtained from alopecia areata patients. This specimen consisted of skin, obtained at week 0. These receptors all stem from a human donor with alopecia areata.

The V and J genes are TRBV5-6 and TRBJ1-1; D is unclear. V lost 4 bases to trimming and J lost 2 bases, with 9 bases between them. The CDR3 is made up of 13 amino acids. Germline loops: CDR1 SGHDT, CDR2 YYEEEE. The CDR3 sequence: CASSPVINTEAFF. The DNA for the CDR3 is TGTGCCAGCAGCCCCGTCATTAACACTGAAGCTTTCTTT.

As for this clone: The junction differs from germline at one of its ends, possibly a read error. J is TRBJ2-7 and V is TRBV4-1; 8 bases map to TRBD1. Germline CDR1 MGHRA, CDR2 YSYEKL. This CDR3 region has 13 residues. The CDR3 bases are TGCGCCAGCAGCGAAGGAGTACGGGACAGGCCCGAATTC. Translated, it gives CASSEGVRDRPEF.

The V and J genes are TRBV9 and TRBJ1-3; no definite D call. CDR3 length equals 13 residues. Trimming shortened V by 2 bases and J by 0 bases, and 3 bases separated the two germline ends. The germline V gene has CDR1 SGDLS and CDR2 YYNGEE. CDR3 residues: CASSVGSGNTIYF. The CDR3 DNA sequence: TGTGCCAGCAGCGTGGGCTCTGGAAACACCATATATTTT.

This chain joins TRBV19 and TRBJ1-1; unclear D gene. Germline V gene sequence: CDR1 LNHDA, CDR2 SQIVND (reference sequence). This CDR3 has 14 residues. V gave up 9 bases and J gave up 0 bases, with 14 bases separating them. The CDR3 DNA is TGTGCCAGCTCGAGCTCGGTTATGAACACTGAAGCTTTCTTT. Its translation is CASSSSVMNTEAFF.

The V call is TRBV5-6, the J call TRBJ1-3; D is uncertain. The CDR3 spans 16 residues. From germline, CDR1 is SGHDT and CDR2 YYEEEE. V dropped 5 bases and J dropped 0 bases, with 15 bases sitting between them. CDR3 loop: CASRKRVGSSGNTIYF. The CDR3 nucleotides are TGTGCCAGCAGGAAACGGGTGGGGAGCTCTGGAAACACCATATATTTT.

The V and J genes are TRBV6-1 and TRBJ1-2, with D maybe TRBD1 (6 bases). From germline, CDR1 is MNHNS and CDR2 SASEGT. Trimming took off 7 bases at V and 8 bases at J, with 20 bases between the two ends. This CDR3 comprises 14 residues. CDR3 in DNA: TGTGCCAGCACGGGGGTCAGGGGAAAAGGGGGCTACACCTTC. It specifies CASTGVRGKGGYTF.

V is TRBV11-3 and J is TRBJ2-7, with 13 positions matching TRBD2. Germline trimming cut 5 bases from V and 2 bases from J; bases unmatched to any gene: 9. Germline V gives CDR1 SGHNT, CDR2 YENEEA. This CDR3 comprises 17 residues. This CDR3 is CASSLGLAGAFAYEQYF. Here the CDR3 DNA reads TGTGCCAGCAGCCTCGGACTAGCGGGGGCCTTCGCCTACGAGCAGTACTTC.

The chain joins TRBV6-6 to TRBJ1-2; D gene ambiguous. CDR1 and CDR2 (germline): MNHNY, SVGAGI (reference sequence). V lost 7 bases and J 1 base, leaving 7 bases between the germline ends. This CDR3 is built from 12 residues. CDR3 coding DNA: TGTGCCAGCAAAGAGCGTAACTATGGCTACACCTTC. Encoded protein: CASKERNYGYTF.